The rows below give T cell receptor beta chains drawn from one sample of a study of T-cell memory formation after mild COVID-19. TCRdb recomputed calls from the 5' RACE reads with MiXCR, one row per CDR3 protein. Here the sample spans about 81,000 distinct CDR3 sequences, more than 20% being singletons. Sequencing used PBMCs or a T cell subset sorted from them (not recorded which). All receptors derive from a man aged 18 to 30 who had mild COVID-19 (a few samples of this study predate the infection). Cell type and time point are not known. Both conserved end residues are part of each CDR3. Fields, in order: CDR3 protein, CDR3 DNA, D gene, CDR3 length, J gene, clone size, V gene. A D gene is named only where the DNA matches it firmly. The size of a clone is reported for some rows only, either as once, few or many, or as a class for expanded clones.

cdr3_aa: CASRPGQGVGYTF
cdr3_nt: TGTGCCAGCAGACCGGGACAGGGGGTGGGCTACACCTTC
d_call: TRBD1
cdr3_length: 13
j_call: TRBJ1-2
clone_size: -
v_call: TRBV12-3/TRBV12-4

cdr3_aa: CASSLGWGDTGNTEAFF
cdr3_nt: TGCGCCAGCAGCCTCGGGTGGGGGGACACGGGGAACACTGAAGCTTTCTTT
d_call: -
cdr3_length: 17
j_call: TRBJ1-1
clone_size: once
v_call: TRBV4-1

cdr3_aa: CASNRAIDRYTF
cdr3_nt: TGTGCCAGCAACCGGGCCATCGATCGCTACACCTTC
d_call: -
cdr3_length: 12
j_call: TRBJ1-2
clone_size: -
v_call: TRBV6-2/TRBV6-3

cdr3_aa: CASSPQGGGYNEQFF
cdr3_nt: TGTGCCAGCAGCCCCCAAGGGGGGGGATACAATGAGCAGTTCTTC
d_call: -
cdr3_length: 15
j_call: TRBJ2-1
clone_size: -
v_call: TRBV7-8

cdr3_aa: CASSLSWVGNTEAFF
cdr3_nt: TGTGCCAGCAGCTTGAGTTGGGTCGGGAACACTGAAGCTTTCTTT
d_call: -
cdr3_length: 15
j_call: TRBJ1-1
clone_size: -
v_call: TRBV7-6

cdr3_aa: CASGLMGLADHNEQFF
cdr3_nt: TGTGCTAGTGGTTTGATGGGACTAGCGGATCACAATGAGCAGTTCTTC
d_call: TRBD2
cdr3_length: 16
j_call: TRBJ2-1
clone_size: many
v_call: TRBV12-5

cdr3_aa: CASSPVQGLSPLHF
cdr3_nt: TGTGCCAGCAGTCCGGTACAGGGGTTATCACCCCTCCACTTT
d_call: TRBD1
cdr3_length: 14
j_call: TRBJ1-6
clone_size: few
v_call: TRBV28

cdr3_aa: CASSLVQGAYGYTF
cdr3_nt: TGTGCCAGCAGCTTAGTTCAGGGGGCCTATGGCTACACCTTC
d_call: TRBD1
cdr3_length: 14
j_call: TRBJ1-2
clone_size: few
v_call: TRBV7-9

cdr3_aa: CASSQGRVRENTEAFF
cdr3_nt: TGCGCCAGCAGCCAAGGCCGGGTCCGAGAGAACACTGAAGCTTTCTTT
d_call: -
cdr3_length: 16
j_call: TRBJ1-1
clone_size: few
v_call: TRBV4-3

cdr3_aa: CASSLSGVTYEQYF
cdr3_nt: TGTGCCAGCAGTTTGTCAGGGGTCACCTACGAGCAGTACTTC
d_call: -
cdr3_length: 14
j_call: TRBJ2-7
clone_size: few
v_call: TRBV27

cdr3_aa: CASSWTSGVSNEQFF
cdr3_nt: TGTGCCAGCAGCTGGACTAGCGGGGTGTCCAATGAGCAGTTCTTC
d_call: TRBD2
cdr3_length: 15
j_call: TRBJ2-1
clone_size: -
v_call: TRBV7-2

cdr3_aa: CASSPRAPRNEKLFF
cdr3_nt: TGTGCCAGCTCACCTAGAGCACCTCGGAATGAAAAACTGTTTTTT
d_call: -
cdr3_length: 15
j_call: TRBJ1-4
clone_size: -
v_call: TRBV18

cdr3_aa: CASSNRDREETQYF
cdr3_nt: TGTGCCAGCAGCAACCGGGACAGAGAAGAGACCCAGTACTTC
d_call: TRBD1
cdr3_length: 14
j_call: TRBJ2-5
clone_size: few
v_call: TRBV6-6

cdr3_aa: CASSIGRGSGNTIYF
cdr3_nt: TGTGCCAGCAGCATTGGACGGGGCTCTGGAAACACCATATATTTT
d_call: -
cdr3_length: 15
j_call: TRBJ1-3
clone_size: -
v_call: TRBV13

cdr3_aa: CSATRRGSYEQYF
cdr3_nt: TGCAGTGCTACCCGTCGGGGGAGCTACGAGCAGTACTTC
d_call: -
cdr3_length: 13
j_call: TRBJ2-7
clone_size: few
v_call: TRBV20-1

cdr3_aa: CASSYGTLNTEAFF
cdr3_nt: TGTGCCAGCAGTTATGGGACCCTGAACACTGAAGCTTTCTTT
d_call: -
cdr3_length: 14
j_call: TRBJ1-1
clone_size: few
v_call: TRBV6-5

cdr3_aa: CASRVTGFDGELFF
cdr3_nt: TGTGCCAGCAGAGTCACAGGTTTCGACGGGGAGCTGTTTTTT
d_call: -
cdr3_length: 14
j_call: TRBJ2-2
clone_size: few
v_call: TRBV6-4

cdr3_aa: CASSFPGTINTEAFF
cdr3_nt: TGCGCCAGCAGCTTTCCCGGGACCATTAACACTGAAGCTTTCTTT
d_call: -
cdr3_length: 15
j_call: TRBJ1-1
clone_size: -
v_call: TRBV5-1

cdr3_aa: CASSWSGAYEQYF
cdr3_nt: TGTGCCAGCAGCTGGAGTGGGGCCTACGAGCAGTACTTC
d_call: -
cdr3_length: 13
j_call: TRBJ2-7
clone_size: -
v_call: TRBV7-2

cdr3_aa: CASRAGFGDTQYF
cdr3_nt: TGTGCCAGCAGAGCGGGTTTTGGAGATACGCAGTATTTT
d_call: -
cdr3_length: 13
j_call: TRBJ2-3
clone_size: few
v_call: TRBV6-5

cdr3_aa: CASSYGWQETQYF
cdr3_nt: TGTGCCAGCAGTTACGGGTGGCAAGAGACCCAGTACTTC
d_call: -
cdr3_length: 13
j_call: TRBJ2-5
clone_size: few
v_call: TRBV6-2/TRBV6-3

cdr3_aa: CSVERREQDTQYF
cdr3_nt: TGCAGCGTTGAACGCAGGGAGCAAGATACGCAGTATTTT
d_call: -
cdr3_length: 13
j_call: TRBJ2-3
clone_size: -
v_call: TRBV29-1

cdr3_aa: CASSQDREGSCFF
cdr3_nt: -
d_call: -
cdr3_length: 13
j_call: TRBJ2-2
clone_size: -
v_call: TRBV4-3

cdr3_aa: CASRTLNTEAFF
cdr3_nt: TGTGCCAGCAGGACCTTGAACACTGAAGCTTTCTTT
d_call: -
cdr3_length: 12
j_call: TRBJ1-1
clone_size: few
v_call: TRBV6-2/TRBV6-3

cdr3_aa: CASSFNEYEQYF
cdr3_nt: TGCGCCAGCAGCTTTAATGAATACGAGCAGTACTTC
d_call: -
cdr3_length: 12
j_call: TRBJ2-7
clone_size: many
v_call: TRBV5-1

cdr3_aa: CASRPQMHYGYTF
cdr3_nt: TGTGCCAGCAGACCTCAGATGCACTATGGCTACACCTTC
d_call: -
cdr3_length: 13
j_call: TRBJ1-2
clone_size: -
v_call: TRBV6-2/TRBV6-3

cdr3_aa: CASSLVGTARDTQYF
cdr3_nt: TGTGCCAGCAGCTTAGTGGGTACTGCGAGAGATACGCAGTATTTT
d_call: -
cdr3_length: 15
j_call: TRBJ2-3
clone_size: few
v_call: TRBV7-9

cdr3_aa: CASSLGTETQYF
cdr3_nt: TGTGCCAGCAGTTTAGGGACAGAGACCCAGTACTTC
d_call: -
cdr3_length: 12
j_call: TRBJ2-5
clone_size: -
v_call: TRBV12-3/TRBV12-4

cdr3_aa: CASSQEGQESYTF
cdr3_nt: TGCGCCAGCAGCCAAGAGGGACAGGAGAGCTACACCTTC
d_call: TRBD1
cdr3_length: 13
j_call: TRBJ1-2
clone_size: few
v_call: TRBV4-3

cdr3_aa: CASSPISKHSGDTQYF
cdr3_nt: TGTGCCAGCAGCCCGATCAGTAAACACTCGGGGGATACGCAGTATTTT
d_call: -
cdr3_length: 16
j_call: TRBJ2-3
clone_size: -
v_call: TRBV7-2

cdr3_aa: CASSPPVRSPGKQYF
cdr3_nt: TGTGCCAGCAGCCCCCCAGTGCGCAGCCCTGGAAAGCAGTACTTC
d_call: -
cdr3_length: 15
j_call: TRBJ2-7
clone_size: -
v_call: TRBV21-1

cdr3_aa: CSSWTGLGYTF
cdr3_nt: TGCAGCTCATGGACAGGGCTTGGCTACACCTTC
d_call: TRBD1
cdr3_length: 11
j_call: TRBJ1-2
clone_size: -
v_call: TRBV29-1

cdr3_aa: CASSLGQKNTGELFF
cdr3_nt: TGCGCCAGCAGCCTAGGACAGAAGAACACCGGGGAGCTGTTTTTT
d_call: -
cdr3_length: 15
j_call: TRBJ2-2
clone_size: -
v_call: TRBV4-1

cdr3_aa: CSVGSGGQKETQYF
cdr3_nt: TGCAGCGTTGGGTCGGGGGGCCAAAAAGAGACCCAGTACTTC
d_call: -
cdr3_length: 14
j_call: TRBJ2-5
clone_size: -
v_call: TRBV29-1

cdr3_aa: CASSVGNGFGETQYF
cdr3_nt: TGTGCCAGCAGCGTAGGTAACGGTTTCGGGGAGACCCAGTACTTC
d_call: -
cdr3_length: 15
j_call: TRBJ2-5
clone_size: once
v_call: TRBV9

cdr3_aa: CSAFERTGSYNQPQHF
cdr3_nt: TGCAGTGCTTTCGAACGAACAGGGAGTTACAATCAGCCCCAGCATTTT
d_call: -
cdr3_length: 16
j_call: TRBJ1-5
clone_size: -
v_call: TRBV20-1

cdr3_aa: CASSVVTGTEAFF
cdr3_nt: TGTGCCAGCAGCGTAGTCACAGGCACTGAAGCTTTCTTT
d_call: -
cdr3_length: 13
j_call: TRBJ1-1
clone_size: -
v_call: TRBV9

cdr3_aa: CSARDLSLPNTEAFF
cdr3_nt: TGCAGTGCTAGAGATCTCTCTCTGCCGAACACTGAAGCTTTCTTT
d_call: -
cdr3_length: 15
j_call: TRBJ1-1
clone_size: few
v_call: TRBV20-1

cdr3_aa: CASSESAGGSYNEQFF
cdr3_nt: TGTGCCAGCAGTGAATCCGCGGGGGGGTCCTACAATGAGCAGTTCTTC
d_call: TRBD2
cdr3_length: 16
j_call: TRBJ2-1
clone_size: few
v_call: TRBV6-1

cdr3_aa: CASSSRPVPYEQYF
cdr3_nt: TGTGCCAGCAGCTCCCGACCGGTACCCTACGAGCAGTACTTC
d_call: -
cdr3_length: 14
j_call: TRBJ2-7
clone_size: few
v_call: TRBV7-9

cdr3_aa: CASSATGANQPQHF
cdr3_nt: TGTGCCAGCAGCGCGACAGGGGCCAATCAGCCCCAGCATTTT
d_call: TRBD1
cdr3_length: 14
j_call: TRBJ1-5
clone_size: few
v_call: TRBV9

cdr3_aa: CASSLGLAGVPGYNEQFF
cdr3_nt: TGTGCCAGCAGCTTAGGACTAGCGGGGGTCCCGGGGTACAATGAGCAGTTCTTC
d_call: TRBD2
cdr3_length: 18
j_call: TRBJ2-1
clone_size: -
v_call: TRBV7-2

cdr3_aa: CSAREAGFSTDTQYF
cdr3_nt: TGCAGTGCTAGAGAGGCAGGATTTAGCACAGATACGCAGTATTTT
d_call: -
cdr3_length: 15
j_call: TRBJ2-3
clone_size: -
v_call: TRBV20-1

cdr3_aa: CATTTSGGRELFF
cdr3_nt: TGTGCCACCACGACTAGCGGGGGTCGGGAGCTGTTTTTT
d_call: TRBD2
cdr3_length: 13
j_call: TRBJ2-2
clone_size: few
v_call: TRBV12-3/TRBV12-4

cdr3_aa: CASSPPRGGTGELFF
cdr3_nt: TGTGCCAGCAGCCCCCCCCGGGGGGGCACCGGGGAGCTGTTTTTT
d_call: TRBD2
cdr3_length: 15
j_call: TRBJ2-2
clone_size: -
v_call: TRBV4-2

cdr3_aa: CAISGSTGAADTEAFF
cdr3_nt: TGTGCCATCAGTGGAAGTACAGGGGCTGCGGACACTGAAGCTTTCTTT
d_call: TRBD1
cdr3_length: 16
j_call: TRBJ1-1
clone_size: -
v_call: TRBV10-3

cdr3_aa: CASSFSHPRGTDTQYF
cdr3_nt: TGTGCCAGCAGTTTCTCACACCCTCGGGGCACAGATACGCAGTATTTT
d_call: -
cdr3_length: 16
j_call: TRBJ2-3
clone_size: -
v_call: TRBV28

cdr3_aa: CASSQDPRNEKLFF
cdr3_nt: TGCGCCAGCAGCCAAGATCCCCGTAATGAAAAACTGTTTTTT
d_call: -
cdr3_length: 14
j_call: TRBJ1-4
clone_size: -
v_call: TRBV4-1

cdr3_aa: CASSQGTMNTEAFF
cdr3_nt: TGCGCCAGCAGCCAAGGGACCATGAACACTGAAGCTTTCTTT
d_call: -
cdr3_length: 14
j_call: TRBJ1-1
clone_size: -
v_call: TRBV4-1

cdr3_aa: CASSLSFRTNEKLFF
cdr3_nt: TGTGCCAGCAGTTTATCCTTTAGGACTAATGAAAAACTGTTTTTT
d_call: -
cdr3_length: 15
j_call: TRBJ1-4
clone_size: -
v_call: TRBV27

cdr3_aa: CASSFQTSAQYF
cdr3_nt: TGTGCCAGCAGTTTTCAGACTAGCGCCCAGTATTTT
d_call: TRBD2
cdr3_length: 12
j_call: TRBJ2-3
clone_size: -
v_call: TRBV12-3/TRBV12-4

cdr3_aa: CASNRQGASNQPQHF
cdr3_nt: TGTGCCAGCAACAGACAGGGGGCCAGCAATCAGCCCCAGCATTTT
d_call: TRBD1
cdr3_length: 15
j_call: TRBJ1-5
clone_size: -
v_call: TRBV9

cdr3_aa: CASSLTLGTTTDTQYF
cdr3_nt: TGTGCCAGCAGCTTAACCCTCGGGACTACCACAGATACGCAGTATTTT
d_call: TRBD2
cdr3_length: 16
j_call: TRBJ2-3
clone_size: -
v_call: TRBV7-2